The 7 T cell receptor beta chains reported below all come from one sample, sequenced in a study of T cell repertoires in cytomegalovirus infection (dated by TCRdb to between 2017 and 2020). The sample's treatment or condition label, decoded: in vitro stimulation with specific CMV peptide epitopes to enrich CMV-specific T cells. For these receptors, no antigen is known. Sequencing used an Illumina HiSeq 1500. Clones were called with MiXCR by TCRdb after fastp trimmed the public reads at Q25, and only in-frame beta chains were retained. Rows are unified per CDR3 protein, each entry keeping the most common DNA and genes. This sample has some 940,000 distinct CDR3 sequences in its table, and roughly 31% of those were observed once. Over 11% of the sample is held by the ten biggest clonotypes. Sequences were derived from cultured CD8+ T cells from PBMCs, sampled from culture after CMV antigen stimulation. The receptors derive from a human donor in good health (CMV status not recorded). Some clones in this sample may be carry-over from other donors' samples.

The chain employs TRBV9 and TRBJ1-2; maybe TRBD1 (5 bases). Germline values: CDR1 SGDLS, CDR2 YYNGEE. The CDR3 sequence is 14 residues long. Trimming cost V 3 bases and J 4 bases, with 13 bases left between them. DNA for the CDR3: TGTGCCAGCAGCGGACGACAGTCCCCCTATGGCTACACCTTC. It yields the protein CASSGRQSPYGYTF.

The chain joins TRBV12-3 or TRBV12-4 to TRBJ2-7; D may be TRBD1 (5 bases). Trimming pared 6 bases from V and 0 bases from J, leaving 6 bases between. This CDR3 spans 12 amino acids. The CDR3: CASRGASYEQYF. The CDR3 DNA is TGTGCCAGCAGAGGGGCCTCCTACGAGCAGTACTTC.

The rearrangement links TRBV7-9 to TRBJ1-1; 7 nucleotides align to TRBD1. Germline lookup yields CDR1 SEHNR and CDR2 FQNEAQ (reference sequence). This CDR3 is built from 16 residues. With 5 bases clipped from V and 6 bases from J, the junction kept 15 bases outside the gene matches. CDR3 in DNA: TGTGCCAGCAGCAACTATCTATCCGACAGGGCGGCTGAAGCTTTCTTT. This sequence encodes CASSNYLSDRAAEAFF.

Notes on this clonotype: This may be a read error: a much more frequent sequence differs by one nucleotide. The gene calls are TRBV12-3 or TRBV12-4 and TRBJ1-2, with 7 nucleotides matching TRBD1. The J segment lost 6 bases and the V segment lost 5 bases, leaving 12 bases of the junction unmatched. There are 15 residues in the CDR3. DNA of the CDR3: TGTGCCAGCAGTACAACTTACAGGGGTGGCCATGGCTACACCTTC. Amino acids: CASSTTYRGGHGYTF.

This clonotype was counted a few times. The chain combines TRBV15 with TRBJ2-2; no clear D gene. Looked up from germline, CDR1 is LNHNV and CDR2 is YYDKDF (reference sequence). The CDR3 consists of 12 residues. This chain's CDR3 is CGVRSNTGELFF. In DNA form, the CDR3 reads TGTGGGGTTAGATCGAACACCGGGGAGCTGTTTTTT.

This clonotype was observed a handful of times. The chain is built from TRBV24-1 and TRBJ2-5; TRBD1 aligns across 7 bases. The ends lost 4 bases at V and 7 bases at J; junction bases unmatched: 11. The CDR3 is 15 residues long. Germline V lookup: CDR1 KGHDR, CDR2 SFDVKD. CDR3 region: CATSDHRTGLGTQYF. As DNA, the CDR3 is TGTGCCACCAGTGACCATCGGACAGGTCTGGGGACCCAGTACTTC.

This clonotype was seen repeatedly, ten times or more. The chain links TRBV4-1 to TRBJ2-3; a possible D gene is TRBD1 (5 bases). V lost 0 bases and J 2 bases, leaving 6 bases between the germline ends. Germline V gene sequence: CDR1 MGHRA, CDR2 YSYEKL. The length of the CDR3 is 14 residues. The CDR3 sequence: CASSQETVTDTQYF. The CDR3 DNA reads TGCGCCAGCAGCCAAGAGACAGTCACAGATACGCAGTATTTT.